A single T cell receptor (beta chain) is shown here with its context. What it binds is unknown. Sequenced by immunoSEQ multiplex PCR; TCRdb stores in-frame clones only, minus some. The sample has around 38,000 clones, over 90% seen once. Per germline, CDR1 SGHTS and CDR2 YDEGEE. V lost 0 bases and J lost 2, with 9 bases in between. The CDR3 sequence is 15 residues long. The data were taken from a study of T cells in tuberculosis. The study's findings and limits: GEM motif frequencies gave 70% accuracy; the GMM repertoire gave roughly 85%. Shorter CDR3-alpha in active tuberculosis partly drove smaller distances.

Sequencing input: PBMCs. The receptor comes from a donor between 10 and 35 years old with latent tuberculosis or without tuberculosis infection. This chain uses TRBV5-8 with TRBJ1-3; perhaps TRBD1 as D (5 bases). DNA for the CDR3: TGTGCCAGCAGCTTGGATGGGGGGACTGGAAACACCATATATTTT. Translating it yields CASSLDGGTGNTIYF.